A selection of T cell receptor beta chains follows, all from one sample in a study of blood T cells in healthy people across ages. Each CDR3 protein gets one entry after TCRdb re-called the 5' RACE reads with MiXCR. The data hold around 1,500,000 distinct CDR3 sequences, with 40% to 50% observed a single time. The sequenced sample was blood. The source is a woman younger than 30 in good health. The CDR3 runs from the conserved cysteine through the conserved F or W. The order of the fields is CDR3 length, J gene, V gene, clone size, D gene, CDR3 DNA, CDR3 protein. The D gene is left open where the match is weak. Size is omitted from some rows. Given values are once, few, many or a class for expanded clones.

15,TRBJ1-2,TRBV28,few,TRBD1,TGTGCCAGCAGTCCTGCGACAGGGGGCCTCTATGGCTACACCTTC,CASSPATGGLYGYTF
16,TRBJ2-3,TRBV7-3,NA,TRBD2,TGTGCCAGCAGCCTTTGGACTAGCGGGGGAACAGATACGCAGTATTTT,CASSLWTSGGTDTQYF
14,TRBJ1-5,TRBV7-8,NA,NA,TGTGCCAGCAGCCAACGGGGGCACGATCAGCCCCAGCATTTT,CASSQRGHDQPQHF
18,TRBJ1-4,TRBV28,NA,TRBD1,TGTGCCAGCAGTTCATGGGTGGGACAGGGCCAATCTAATGAAAAACTGTTTTTT,CASSSWVGQGQSNEKLFF
16,TRBJ2-7,TRBV5-1,NA,TRBD2,TGCGCCAGCACCGGGGGGACTAGCGGGCGTTCCTACGAGCAGTACTTC,CASTGGTSGRSYEQYF
12,TRBJ2-1,TRBV4-1,many,NA,TGTGCCAGCAGCCAAGAGTACAATGAGCAGTTCTTC,CASSQEYNEQFF
12,TRBJ2-5,TRBV5-1,few,NA,TGCGCCAGCAGCGTCCAATGGGGCGACCAGTACTTC,CASSVQWGDQYF
18,TRBJ2-7,TRBV4-1,NA,NA,TGCGCCAGCAGCCAAGATCGCCGACGCACAAGATCCTACAATGAGCAGTACTTC,CASSQDRRRTRSYNEQYF
19,TRBJ1-1,TRBV25-1,NA,NA,TGTGCCAGCAGTGAAGCGGGGCGGGGGTTGGTGTGGATGAACACTGAAGCTTTCTTT,CASSEAGRGLVWMNTEAFF
16,TRBJ2-6,TRBV5-1,NA,NA,TGCGCCAGCAGCTCAGAGGGCCTCTCTGGGGCCAACGTCCTGACTTTC,CASSSEGLSGANVLTF
14,TRBJ1-2,TRBV28,few,TRBD1,TGTGCCAGCAGTTTACCACAGGGGAACTATGGCTACACCTTC,CASSLPQGNYGYTF
14,TRBJ2-1,TRBV21-1,NA,NA,TGTGCCAGCAACCGCCTCCAGAGCTACAATGAGCAGTTCTTC,CASNRLQSYNEQFF
15,TRBJ1-1,TRBV6-5,NA,NA,TGTGCCAGCAGGACCCCCGGAGGGTCGAACACTGAAGCTTTCTTT,CASRTPGGSNTEAFF
14,TRBJ1-1,TRBV20-1,NA,NA,TGCAGTGCTAGAGGCCTCAGGGTGAACACTGAAGCTTTCTTT,CSARGLRVNTEAFF
15,TRBJ2-5,TRBV20-1,NA,NA,TGCAGTGCTAGAGAGAATACAGTCCTTGAAGAGACCCAGTACTTC,CSARENTVLEETQYF
14,TRBJ2-7,TRBV5-1,NA,TRBD2,TGCGCCAGCAGCCCCGGGACTAGTAAGGGCGAGCAGTACTTC,CASSPGTSKGEQYF
14,TRBJ1-2,TRBV7-9,few,NA,TGTGCCAGCAGCTTTCCAGGGTCAAACTATGGCTACACCTTC,CASSFPGSNYGYTF
16,TRBJ1-2,TRBV12-3/TRBV12-4,NA,NA,TGTGCCAGCAGTGACTCGAGGTGGGGGCTTGTCTATGGCTACACCTTC,CASSDSRWGLVYGYTF
15,TRBJ2-7,TRBV5-1,NA,TRBD2,TGCGCCAGCAGCCCGGAGGGAGCGGGAGGATACGAGCAGTACTTC,CASSPEGAGGYEQYF
14,TRBJ2-7,TRBV28,NA,NA,TGTGCCAGCAGTATGGCGGGGAACTCCTACGAGCAGTACTTC,CASSMAGNSYEQYF
19,TRBJ2-7,TRBV7-8,NA,TRBD2,TGTGCCAGCAGCCCTCTGATCGGACTAGCGGCCCCGCTCTCCTACGAGCAGTACTTC,CASSPLIGLAAPLSYEQYF
15,TRBJ2-5,TRBV10-2,few,NA,TGCGCCAGCAGTGAGTCTGGAGGAGGGGTGAAAACCCAGTACTTC,CASSESGGGVKTQYF
14,TRBJ1-1,TRBV9,NA,NA,TGTGCCAGCAGCACCGGACGCCCGTGGACTGAAGCTTTCTTT,CASSTGRPWTEAFF
15,TRBJ1-1,TRBV6-1,NA,NA,TGTGCCAGCAGTGGTACACGGGGCTCAAACACTGAAGCTTTCTTT,CASSGTRGSNTEAFF
14,TRBJ2-7,TRBV6-5,NA,NA,TGTGCCAGCAGGAATCAGGGGACCTCCTACGAGCAGTACTTC,CASRNQGTSYEQYF
13,TRBJ2-7,TRBV20-1,NA,NA,TGCAGTGCTAGGGGAGCAGCTGCCTACGAGCAGTACTTC,CSARGAAAYEQYF
14,TRBJ2-5,TRBV20-1,few,TRBD2,TGCAGTGCTAGTCCGGCGGGAGAATGGGAGACCCAGTACTTC,CSASPAGEWETQYF
17,TRBJ1-1,TRBV28,NA,NA,TGTGCCGTCCCAAACCCGGCAGGGCAGATAATGAACACTGAAGCTTTCTTT,CAVPNPAGQIMNTEAFF
15,TRBJ2-7,TRBV6-6,NA,TRBD1,TGTGCCAGCCGGGACAGGGGGCCCAGCTCCTACGAGCAGTACTTC,CASRDRGPSSYEQYF
17,TRBJ2-7,TRBV12-3/TRBV12-4,few,TRBD2,TGTGCCAGCAGTTCCACTCCCGGACTAGCGGAATACTACGAGCAGTACTTC,CASSSTPGLAEYYEQYF
15,TRBJ1-2,TRBV7-2,NA,NA,TGTGCCAGCAGCCTAGGCAGGTTTACTAACTATGGCTACACCTTC,CASSLGRFTNYGYTF
16,TRBJ2-7,TRBV28,NA,TRBD2,TGTGCCGGCAGTTTTTCCGGGACTAGCGGCCTTTACGAGCAGTACTTC,CAGSFSGTSGLYEQYF
15,TRBJ2-1,TRBV20-1,NA,TRBD2,TGCAGTGCTAGATTGACTAGCGGAGAGGACAATGAGCAGTTCTTC,CSARLTSGEDNEQFF
14,TRBJ2-7,TRBV11-2,NA,NA,TGTGCCAGCAGCTTACTGGGACACGGCTACGAGCAGTACTTC,CASSLLGHGYEQYF
14,TRBJ2-7,TRBV20-1,NA,TRBD1,TGCAGTGCTAGAACCCCGACAGGGACCTACGAGCAGTACTTC,CSARTPTGTYEQYF